This T cell receptor beta chain was identified during a study of beta chain features in type 1 diabetes. Whole-study context: Examination of sorted cells across all samples involved approximately 100,000,000 cells.

This clone was detected a few times. V lost 0 bases to trimming and J lost 8 bases; unmatched junction nucleotides: 6. Germline V gives CDR1 SQVTM, CDR2 ANQGSEA. The CDR3 extends over 13 amino acids. What was sequenced were expressed TCRB transcripts, since all of the isolated RNA had been reverse transcribed. Sequencing used immunoSEQ multiplex PCR; TCRdb keeps in-frame clones, though not all of them. The sample has hundreds of thousands of clones, 10% to 15% seen once. Sequencing was carried out using naive CD4+ T cells from blood. This receptor was identified in a man in his late teens or twenties in good health. The chain recombines TRBV29-1 with TRBJ1-2; 7 nucleotides align to TRBD1. The CDR3: CSVEDYLRGGYTF. In nucleotides, the CDR3 is TGCAGCGTTGAAGATTATCTCAGGGGGGGCTACACCTTC.